This T cell receptor (beta chain) was sequenced in a study of radiotherapy plus CTLA-4 blockade in lung cancer. Across the study: Disease control was seen in about 34% of patients, objective responses in 18%. Findings and caveats of the study: TCR clones from tumors expanded in blood after radiotherapy plus ipilimumab.

About this clone: Its matching antigen is unknown.

The protocol was immunoSEQ multiplex PCR, while the TCRdb copy is restricted to in-frame clones and leaves out a portion. The table shows tens of thousands of clones, with just under 85% occurring only once. The junction had 13 bases not matched to a gene; V was cut back by 8 bases and J by 5 bases. The CDR3 consists of 16 residues. The germline V gene has CDR1 MDHEN and CDR2 SYDVKM. Chemo-refractory metastatic non-small-cell lung cancer patients received focal radiation with ipilimumab CTLA-4 blockade. J is TRBJ2-1 and V is TRBV28; 9 nucleotides agree with TRBD2. This specimen was peripheral blood, taken from a patient treated with radiotherapy plus ipilimumab. This TCR derives from a human donor with non-small cell lung cancer whose response to radiotherapy plus ipilimumab could not be evaluated. This chain's CDR3 is CASGHSLAGYNNEQFF. CDR3 nucleotide sequence: TGTGCCAGCGGTCATTCTCTAGCGGGATATAACAATGAGCAGTTCTTC.